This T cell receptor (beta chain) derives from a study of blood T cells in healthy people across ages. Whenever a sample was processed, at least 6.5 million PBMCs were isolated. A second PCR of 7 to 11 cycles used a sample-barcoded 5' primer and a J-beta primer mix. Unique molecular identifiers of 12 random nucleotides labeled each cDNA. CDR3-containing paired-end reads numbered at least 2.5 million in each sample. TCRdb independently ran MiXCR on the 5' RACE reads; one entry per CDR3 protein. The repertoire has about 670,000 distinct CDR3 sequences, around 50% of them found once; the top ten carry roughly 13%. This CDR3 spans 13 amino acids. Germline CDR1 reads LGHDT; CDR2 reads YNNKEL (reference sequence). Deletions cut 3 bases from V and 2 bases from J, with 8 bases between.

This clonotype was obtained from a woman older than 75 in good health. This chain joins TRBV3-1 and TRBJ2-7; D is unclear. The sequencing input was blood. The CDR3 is CASSQAVTYEQYF. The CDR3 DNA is TGTGCCAGCAGCCAGGCAGTGACCTACGAGCAGTACTTC.